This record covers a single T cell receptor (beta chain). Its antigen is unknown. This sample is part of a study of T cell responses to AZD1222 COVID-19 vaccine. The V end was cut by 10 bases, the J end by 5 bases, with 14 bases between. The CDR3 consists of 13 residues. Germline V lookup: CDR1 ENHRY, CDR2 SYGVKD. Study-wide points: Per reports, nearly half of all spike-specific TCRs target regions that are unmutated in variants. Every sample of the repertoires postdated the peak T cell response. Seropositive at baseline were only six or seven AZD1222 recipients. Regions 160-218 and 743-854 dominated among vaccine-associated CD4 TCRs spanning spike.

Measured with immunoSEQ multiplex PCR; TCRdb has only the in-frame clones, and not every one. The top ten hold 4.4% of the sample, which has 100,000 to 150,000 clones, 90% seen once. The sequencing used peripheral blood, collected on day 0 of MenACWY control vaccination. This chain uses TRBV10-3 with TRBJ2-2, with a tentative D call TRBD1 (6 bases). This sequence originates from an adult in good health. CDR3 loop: CANGDINTGELFF. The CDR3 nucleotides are TGTGCCAACGGGGACATCAATACCGGGGAGCTGTTTTTT.